A single sample is the source of the 21 T cell receptor beta chains below, sequenced in a study of cytomegalovirus exposure and HLA in healthy donors. Clones were read by immunoSEQ multiplex PCR, and TCRdb kept only the in-frame ones, dropping some. This sample has about 98,000 clones, with about 83% found just once. The sequenced material came from PBMCs. The origin of the receptors is a woman in her 30s in good health and CMV-seronegative.

A single count supports this clone. The chain uses TRBV4-3 and TRBJ2-5; TRBD2 matches 7 bases. Losses at the gene ends were 4 bases for V and 0 bases for J; bases not matched to a gene: 8. Looked up from germline, CDR1 is LGHNA and CDR2 is YSLEER. This CDR3 spans 16 amino acids. The CDR3 protein is CASSLQSGMYQETQYF. The CDR3 region has the DNA TGCGCCAGCAGCCTTCAGAGCGGGATGTACCAAGAGACCCAGTACTTC.

The chain uses TRBV28 and TRBJ2-3; 8 bases are shared with TRBD1. Losses at the gene ends were 7 bases for V and 6 bases for J; bases not matched to a gene: 12. The V gene's germline CDR1 is MDHEN and CDR2 SYDVKM. CDR3 length: 15 residues. CDR3 residues: CASTLTGAPMDTQYF. CDR3 nucleotides: TGTGCCAGCACCCTGACAGGGGCGCCGATGGATACGCAGTATTTT.

The genes are TRBV27 and TRBJ1-2; 7 bases line up with TRBD1. The CDR3 totals 13 residues. Germline loops: CDR1 MNHEY, CDR2 SMNVEV (reference sequence). V was clipped by 5 bases and J by 7 bases; unmatched bases: 7. The CDR3 bases are TGTGCCAGCAGTGATAGACAGGGTAGTGGCTACACCTTC. Translation: CASSDRQGSGYTF.

V is TRBV5-1 and J is TRBJ1-2; 7 bases map to TRBD1. After removal of 8 bases from V and 5 bases from J, the junction contained 3 bases not matched to a gene. This CDR3 has 11 residues. CDR1 and CDR2 from the germline V gene are SGHRS and YFSETQ. CDR3 amino acids: CASGGQYGYTF. The CDR3 region has the DNA TGCGCCAGTGGGGGACAGTATGGCTACACCTTC.

The table lists this clone with a count of one. V is TRBV2 and J is TRBJ2-1; D is perhaps TRBD1 (5 bases). V dropped 7 bases and J dropped 6 bases, with 16 bases sitting between them. The CDR3 covers 14 residues. CDR1 and CDR2 (germline): SNHLY, FYNNEI. This CDR3 is CASTTGSLGNEQFF. The DNA for the CDR3 is TGTGCCAGCACTACAGGCTCGCTTGGCAATGAGCAGTTCTTC. Looking up the rest from reference TRBV2 and TRBJ2-1 gives the full variable domain: EPEVTQTPSHQVTQMGQEVILRCVPISNHLYFYWYRQILGQKVEFLVSFYNNEISEKSEIFDDQFSVERPDGSNFTLKIRSTKLEDSAMYFCASTTGSLGNEQFFGPGTRLTVL.

This clone occurred a few times. The chain is built from TRBV6-5 and TRBJ1-5; D is unresolved. Germline V CDR1 and CDR2: MNHEY, SVGAGI. The CDR3 is 15 amino acids. V shed 5 bases and J shed 13 bases, with 24 bases lying between them. The CDR3 sequence is CASSAHALEARAQHF. CDR3 bases: TGTGCCAGCAGTGCACATGCCTTGGAGGCCCGAGCTCAGCATTTT.

CDR3 protein: CASSRGGREAEEQYF. CDR3 in DNA: TGTGCCAGCAGCCGGGGTGGCAGGGAGGCGGAGGAGCAGTACTTC. The chain carries TRBV7-2 and TRBJ2-7; D is possibly TRBD2 (6 bases). The germline V gene has CDR1 SGHTA and CDR2 FQGNSA. This CDR3 has 15 amino acids. The V end lost 5 bases, the J end lost 7 bases, and 21 bases lay between the germline ends.

The CDR3 here is CASSPVQGINQPQHF. CDR3 coding DNA: TGTGCCAGCTCACCAGTTCAGGGGATCAATCAGCCCCAGCATTTT. This chain joins TRBV18 and TRBJ1-5; perhaps TRBD1 as D (6 bases). Germline-derived CDR1 and CDR2 are KGHSH and LQKENI. CDR3 length: 15 residues. V was clipped by 2 bases and J by 3 bases, with 11 bases between them.

This clone has a single count. A much larger clone differs by one base, so this may be a read error. The J gene is TRBJ1-1, the V gene TRBV5-6; D uncertain. This CDR3 has 13 residues. Per the germline V gene, CDR1 is SGHDT and CDR2 is YYEEEE. V was trimmed by 2 bases and J by 1 base, leaving 6 bases between them. The CDR3 here is CASSFGGNTEAFF. In nucleotides, the CDR3 is TGTGCCAGCAGCTTCGGAGGGAACACTGAAGCTTTCTTT.

In DNA, the CDR3 is TGTGCCAGCACTAAGACAGGGGTGGGCACTGAAGCTTTCTTT. The encoded protein is CASTKTGVGTEAFF. V gene TRBV6-1 combines with J gene TRBJ1-1; 8 bases are shared with TRBD1. CDR3 length: 14 amino acids. Per the germline V gene, CDR1 is MNHNS and CDR2 is SASEGT. The ends lost 7 bases at V and 4 bases at J; junction bases unmatched: 8.

This clone was detected once. The chain has TRBV28 and TRBJ2-7, with D maybe TRBD2 (7 bases). Germline values: CDR1 MDHEN, CDR2 SYDVKM. The CDR3 totals 19 residues. V shed 3 bases and J shed 2 bases, with 26 bases lying between them. DNA of the CDR3: TGTGCCAGCAGTTTCCCTCGACAGGCTCTAGCGGTAAACCCCTACGAGCAGTACTTC. This encodes CASSFPRQALAVNPYEQYF.

CDR3 bases: TGTGCCAGCAGCAATTTGGGGGCCGGGTTCGATGAGCAGTTCTTC. Translating it yields CASSNLGAGFDEQFF. V is TRBV27 and J is TRBJ2-1; D is possibly TRBD1 (6 bases). Germline V gives CDR1 MNHEY, CDR2 SMNVEV (reference sequence). The CDR3 sequence is 15 residues long. V was trimmed by 6 bases and J by 8 bases, leaving 20 bases between them.

The chain recombines TRBV25-1 with TRBJ2-1; the D is unclear. The CDR3 is 10 residues long. The V gene lost 4 bases and the J gene lost 11 bases, with 6 bases spanning the gap. CDR1 is MGHDK, CDR2 SYGVNS, per germline. CDR3 sequence reads: CASSVKKQFF. The CDR3 DNA reads as TGTGCCAGCAGTGTCAAAAAGCAGTTCTTC.

The chain employs TRBV27 and TRBJ2-7, with TRBD2 as a possible D gene (6 bases). Germline CDR1 reads MNHEY; CDR2 reads SMNVEV (reference sequence). The CDR3 sequence is 14 residues long. V was cut by 5 bases and J by 3 bases, with 14 bases left in between. The CDR3 loop reads CASSPSGLFYEQYF. In DNA, the CDR3 is TGTGCCAGCAGTCCCTCCGGACTATTCTACGAGCAGTACTTC.

This clone turned up a few times. The rearrangement links TRBV10-2 to TRBJ1-1; TRBD1 might be the D (5 bases). Germline loops: CDR1 WSHSY, CDR2 SAAADI. CDR3 length equals 14 residues. V dropped 4 bases and J dropped 2 bases, with 11 bases sitting between them. The CDR3 DNA reads as TGCGCCAGCAGTGCCCCGACAGCCAACACTGAAGCTTTCTTT. Protein: CASSAPTANTEAFF.

V usage is TRBV29-1 and J usage is TRBJ1-2, with unresolved D. This CDR3 spans 12 amino acids. Between the trimmed V and J ends, which lost 5 bases and 2 bases, there was a span of 9 bases. The V gene's germline CDR1 is SQVTM and CDR2 ANQGSEA. CDR3 DNA: TGCAGCGTTTTCGACGGGAACTATGGCTACACCTTC. Translation: CSVFDGNYGYTF.

This clone was recorded only once. The chain links TRBV7-9 to TRBJ1-1; 10 bases map to TRBD1. Trimming removed 5 bases from V and 2 bases from J; junction bases left unmatched: 11. The CDR3 is 17 residues long. CDR1 and CDR2 (germline): SEHNR, FQNEAQ (reference sequence). The CDR3, as DNA: TGTGCCAGCAGCGGGGGCGGGACAGGGGAAAGAAACACTGAAGCTTTCTTT. Protein sequence: CASSGGGTGERNTEAFF.

This chain connects TRBV5-1 to TRBJ2-7, with D possibly TRBD2 on 6 matching bases. CDR1 SGHRS and CDR2 YFSETQ come from the germline V gene. CDR3 length equals 12 residues. Trimming cost V 2 bases and J 7 bases, with 10 bases left between them. In DNA form, the CDR3 reads TGCGCCAGCAGCTTATCGGGGGTTGAGCAGTACTTC. It specifies CASSLSGVEQYF.

The chain couples TRBV7-6 to TRBJ2-1; TRBD2 aligns across 7 bases. The CDR3 contains 19 residues. CDR1 is SGHVS and CDR2 is FNYEAQ in the germline V gene. V was clipped by 6 bases and J by 0 bases; unmatched bases: 17. The DNA of the CDR3 is TGTGCCAGCAGGAATTGGGGGGGTGTCGCGCGTAGCTCCTACAATGAGCAGTTCTTC. Translation gives CASRNWGGVARSSYNEQFF. The full variable domain, in which reference TRBV7-6 and TRBJ2-1 provide the parts outside the CDR3, is GAGVSQSPRYKVTKRGQDVALRCDPISGHVSLYWYRQALGQGPEFLTYFNYEAQQDKSGLPNDRFSAERPEGSISTLTIQRTEQRDSAMYRCASRNWGGVARSSYNEQFFGPGTRLTVL.

V gene TRBV9 combines with J gene TRBJ2-7; 7 positions match TRBD1. The V gene end was trimmed by 0 bases and the J gene end by 3 bases; junction bases not matched to a gene: 9. The CDR3 sequence is 16 residues long. Per germline, CDR1 SGDLS and CDR2 YYNGEE. Written as DNA, the CDR3 is TGTGCCAGCAGCGTAGGGGCAGGGGGAAACAGCTACGAGCAGTACTTC. This sequence encodes CASSVGAGGNSYEQYF. Together with reference TRBV9 and TRBJ2-7, the CDR3 gives the full variable domain: DSGVTQTPKHLITATGQRVTLRCSPRSGDLSVYWYQQSLDQGLQFLIQYYNGEERAKGNILERFSAQQFPDLHSELNLSSLELGDSALYFCASSVGAGGNSYEQYFGPGTRLTVT.

J is TRBJ2-1 and V is TRBV7-3; possibly TRBD2 for D (5 bases). Trimming shortened V by 2 bases and J by 9 bases, and 11 bases separated the two germline ends. CDR1 and CDR2 (germline): SGHTA, FQGTGA. The CDR3 length is 13 residues. CDR3 coding DNA: TGTGCCAGCAGCTTATATGAGGGTATTGAGCAGTTCTTC. Its protein is CASSLYEGIEQFF.